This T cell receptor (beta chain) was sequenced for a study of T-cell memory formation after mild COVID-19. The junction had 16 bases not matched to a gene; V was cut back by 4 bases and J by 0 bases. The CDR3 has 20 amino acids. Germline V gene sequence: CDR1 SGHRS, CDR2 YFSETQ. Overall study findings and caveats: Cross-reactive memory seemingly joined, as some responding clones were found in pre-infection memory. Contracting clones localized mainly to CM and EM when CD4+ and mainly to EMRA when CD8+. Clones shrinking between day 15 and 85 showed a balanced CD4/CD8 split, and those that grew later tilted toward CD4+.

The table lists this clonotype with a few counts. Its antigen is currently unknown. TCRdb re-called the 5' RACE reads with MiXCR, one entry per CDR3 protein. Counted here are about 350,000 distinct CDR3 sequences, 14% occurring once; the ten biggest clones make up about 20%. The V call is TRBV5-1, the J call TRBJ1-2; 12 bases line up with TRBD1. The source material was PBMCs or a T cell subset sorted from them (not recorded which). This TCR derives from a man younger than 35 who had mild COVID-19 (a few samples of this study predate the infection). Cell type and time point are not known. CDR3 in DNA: TGCGCCAGCAGCGATACATACCCCGGGACAGGGGGCGCCCCTAACTATGGCTACACCTTC. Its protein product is CASSDTYPGTGGAPNYGYTF.